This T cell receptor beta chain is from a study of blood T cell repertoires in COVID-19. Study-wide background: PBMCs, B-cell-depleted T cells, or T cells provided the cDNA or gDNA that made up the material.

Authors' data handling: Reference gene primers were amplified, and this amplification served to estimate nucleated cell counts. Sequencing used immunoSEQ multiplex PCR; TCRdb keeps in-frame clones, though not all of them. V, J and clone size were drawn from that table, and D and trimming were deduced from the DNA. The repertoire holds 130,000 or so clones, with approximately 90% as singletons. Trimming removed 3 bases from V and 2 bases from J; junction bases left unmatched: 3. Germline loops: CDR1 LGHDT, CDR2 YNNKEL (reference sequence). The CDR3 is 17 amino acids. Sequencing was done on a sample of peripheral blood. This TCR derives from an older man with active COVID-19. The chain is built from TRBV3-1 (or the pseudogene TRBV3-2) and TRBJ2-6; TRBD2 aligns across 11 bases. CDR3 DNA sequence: TGTGCCAGCAGCCACGAACTAGCGGGAGCTGGGGCCAACGTCCTGACTTTC. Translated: CASSHELAGAGANVLTF.